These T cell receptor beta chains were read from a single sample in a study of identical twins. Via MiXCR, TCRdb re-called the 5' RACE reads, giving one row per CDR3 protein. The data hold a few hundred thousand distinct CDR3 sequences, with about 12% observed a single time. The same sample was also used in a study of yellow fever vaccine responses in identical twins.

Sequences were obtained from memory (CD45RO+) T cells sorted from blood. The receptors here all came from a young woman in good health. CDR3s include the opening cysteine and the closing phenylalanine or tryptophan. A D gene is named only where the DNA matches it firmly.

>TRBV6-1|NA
CASSEAPGAVYEQYF
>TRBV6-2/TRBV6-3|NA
CASSYSQQGAYNEQFF
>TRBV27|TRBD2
CASSLRVAGGPTDTQYF
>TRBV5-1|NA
CASSLVGGTQYF
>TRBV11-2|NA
CASRLGDTQYF
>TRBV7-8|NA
CASSLFEVSVRDEQYF
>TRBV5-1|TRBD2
CASSPREGLWNEQFF
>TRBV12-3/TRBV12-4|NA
CASSFGVGEQFF
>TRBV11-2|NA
CASSLMGAPYEQYF
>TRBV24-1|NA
CATSDVSPETQYF
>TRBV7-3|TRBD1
CASRSTGGGPGEQYF
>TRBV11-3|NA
CASSEAGNTEAFF
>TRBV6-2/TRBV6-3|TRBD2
CASSSGSGGVDEQYF
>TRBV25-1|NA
CASISSGNTIYF
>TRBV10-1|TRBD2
CASSDGGLGSTGELFF
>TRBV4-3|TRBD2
CASSQDSGSLNEQFF
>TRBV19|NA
CASSPGNLAKNIQYF
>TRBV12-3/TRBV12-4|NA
CASSLAGNTQYF
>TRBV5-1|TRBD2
CASSILAGVLTDTQYF
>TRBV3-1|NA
CASSQDVIGANEQFF
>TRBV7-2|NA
CASSLGGLTPQHF
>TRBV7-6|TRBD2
CASSMTSGTPVGQYF
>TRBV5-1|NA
CASSGGDSPLYEQYF
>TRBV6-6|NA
CASNAGPSEAFF
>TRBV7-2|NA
CASSPSGGGGYGYTF
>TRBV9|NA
CASSVGLGNTGELFF
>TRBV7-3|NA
CASSQRQGGTQYF
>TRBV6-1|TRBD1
CASSRRTGSDSPLHF
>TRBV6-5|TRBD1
CASSYSSQGANTGELFF
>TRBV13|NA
CASGSLGASRSYTF
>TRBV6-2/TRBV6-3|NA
CASCIGDAGELFF
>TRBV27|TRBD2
CASSYQLAGPYEQYF
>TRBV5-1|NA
CASSLAGGYEQFF
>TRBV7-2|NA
CASSLIGYNQPQHF
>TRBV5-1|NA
CASSPRTLSGETQYF
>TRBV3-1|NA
CASSQDWDLQETQYF
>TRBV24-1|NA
CATSDLGKSTDTQYF
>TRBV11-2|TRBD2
CASSLRRGETKETQYF
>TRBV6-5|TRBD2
CASSYAPSGGGREQFF
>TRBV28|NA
CASSSLQGTVGTDTQYF
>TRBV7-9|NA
CASTTQKQGRDVGELFF
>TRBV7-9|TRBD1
CASSFGNRGHQETQYF
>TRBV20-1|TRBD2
CSARDAGTSDTGELFF
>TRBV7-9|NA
CAPVMLGISETQYF
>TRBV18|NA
CASSPPSGIQYF
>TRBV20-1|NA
CSARGTGEFYEQYF